These T cell receptor beta chains were read from a single sample in a study of PD-1 blockade in classical Hodgkin lymphoma. TCRdb keeps only in-frame clones here, not all; method: immunoSEQ multiplex PCR. The sample has tens of thousands of clones; around nine tenths are singletons. The sample consisted of peripheral blood mononuclear cells (PBMCs), taken before the fourth cycle of nivolumab. These TCRs come from a human donor with classical Hodgkin lymphoma. Each CDR3 is given with its conserved first and last residue. The D gene is left open where the match is weak. Clone sizes are given selectively: once, few, many, or a class where the clone is expanded.

TRBD1	TRBV6-6	-	TRBJ1-1	TGTGCCAGCAGTTACTCCGGACAGGCGAACACTGAAGCTTTCTTT	CASSYSGQANTEAFF
-	TRBV27	-	TRBJ2-7	TGTGCCAGCAGTTTGGACTACCCTCTCCACGAGCAGTACTTC	CASSLDYPLHEQYF
TRBD1	TRBV10-2	-	TRBJ1-1	TGCGCCAGCAACCAGGGGGCATACGCTGAAGCTTTCTTT	CASNQGAYAEAFF
-	TRBV5-6	once	TRBJ1-5	TGTGCCAGCAGCGCCAACAGGGTTCAGCCCCAGCATTTT	CASSANRVQPQHF
TRBD1	TRBV6-1	-	TRBJ1-5	TGTGCCAGCAGTATGGACAGGCCGGGCAATCAGCCCCAGCATTTT	CASSMDRPGNQPQHF
TRBD2	TRBV5-8	-	TRBJ2-7	TGTGCCAGCAGCCAGCTAGCGGGGGGGCCGGCGTACGAGCAGTACTTC	CASSQLAGGPAYEQYF
-	TRBV20-1	-	TRBJ2-7	TGCAGTGCCAGGGGCTACGAGCAGTACTTC	CSARGYEQYF
-	TRBV7-2	-	TRBJ2-7	TGTGCCAGCAGCTTACCCGTTCTCAGCTCCTACGAGCAGTACTTC	CASSLPVLSSYEQYF
-	TRBV19	-	TRBJ1-5	TGTGCCAGTAGTATAGATCAGGTGGGCGGCAATCAGCCCCAGCATTTT	CASSIDQVGGNQPQHF
-	TRBV30	-	TRBJ1-4	TGTGCCTGGAATCCGACCCGACTCCTTAATGAAAAACTGTTTTTT	CAWNPTRLLNEKLFF